This T cell receptor (beta chain) was captured by sequencing in a study of a mutant IDH1 vaccine in newly diagnosed glioma. About the research overall: The earlier regimen, radiotherapy, temozolomide, or both, was most often both.

Time point meaning: baseline, week 1 (first vaccination visit). The treatment denotes: pre-vaccination baseline after standard-of-care therapy. The donors' diagnosis was new WHO grade 3 or 4 astrocytoma that was IDH1-mutant and ATRX-lost. Data came from immunoSEQ multiplex PCR; TCRdb stores just in-frame clones and leaves some out. The profile covers about 38,000 clones, with around nine tenths appearing a single time and 15% to 20% taken by the ten largest. This CDR3 has 13 amino acids. The V and J ends lost 4 bases and 2 bases respectively, with 12 bases between them. The germline gives CDR1 SQVTM, CDR2 ANQGSEA.

The chain joins TRBV29-1 to TRBJ2-7; a weak D match, TRBD1 (6 bases). The clonotype originates from a man aged 18 to 35 with glioma. Sequencing was performed on PBMCs, taken from a glioma patient treated with radiotherapy, temozolomide or both. The CDR3 DNA is TGCAGCGTTGTTGGGGGACATCCCTACGAGCAGTACTTC. Its translation is CSVVGGHPYEQYF.